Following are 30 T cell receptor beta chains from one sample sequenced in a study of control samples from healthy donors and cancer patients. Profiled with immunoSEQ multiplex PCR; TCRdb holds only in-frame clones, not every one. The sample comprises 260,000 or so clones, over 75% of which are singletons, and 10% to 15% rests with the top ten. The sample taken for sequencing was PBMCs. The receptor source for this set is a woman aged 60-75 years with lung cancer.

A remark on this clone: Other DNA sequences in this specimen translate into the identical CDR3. CDR3 protein: CASSQAAGANTEAFF. The CDR3 region has the DNA TGTGCCAGCAGCCAAGCTGCAGGGGCGAACACTGAAGCTTTCTTT. J is TRBJ1-1 and V is TRBV3-1 (or the pseudogene TRBV3-2), with D possibly matching TRBD1 (6 bases). V was clipped by 1 base and J by 1 base, with 10 bases between them. The CDR3 is made up of 15 amino acids. CDR1 and CDR2 (germline): LGHDT, YNNKEL (reference sequence).

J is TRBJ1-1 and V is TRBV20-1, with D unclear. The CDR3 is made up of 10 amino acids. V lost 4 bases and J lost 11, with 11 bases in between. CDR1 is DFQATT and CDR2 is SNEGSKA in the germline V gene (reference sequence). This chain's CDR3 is CSATDRRAFF. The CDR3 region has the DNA TGCAGTGCTACGGACCGTAGGGCTTTCTTT.

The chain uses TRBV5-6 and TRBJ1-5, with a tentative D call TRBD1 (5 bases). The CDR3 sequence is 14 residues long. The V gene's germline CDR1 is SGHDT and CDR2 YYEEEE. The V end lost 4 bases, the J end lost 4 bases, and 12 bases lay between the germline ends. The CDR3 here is CASSVEGRNQPQHF. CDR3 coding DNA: TGTGCCAGCAGCGTTGAGGGGAGGAATCAGCCCCAGCATTTT.

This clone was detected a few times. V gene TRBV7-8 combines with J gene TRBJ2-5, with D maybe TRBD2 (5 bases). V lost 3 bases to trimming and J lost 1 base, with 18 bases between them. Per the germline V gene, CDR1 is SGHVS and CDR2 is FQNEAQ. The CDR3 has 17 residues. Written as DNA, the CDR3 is TGTGCCAGCAGCTTCACCGGATCGGGGAGCCTCCAAGAGACCCAGTACTTC. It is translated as CASSFTGSGSLQETQYF.

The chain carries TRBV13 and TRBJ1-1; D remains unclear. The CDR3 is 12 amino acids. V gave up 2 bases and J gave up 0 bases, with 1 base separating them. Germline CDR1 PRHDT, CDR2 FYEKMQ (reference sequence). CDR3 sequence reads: CASSLLNTEAFF. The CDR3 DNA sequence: TGTGCCAGCAGCTTATTGAACACTGAAGCTTTCTTT.

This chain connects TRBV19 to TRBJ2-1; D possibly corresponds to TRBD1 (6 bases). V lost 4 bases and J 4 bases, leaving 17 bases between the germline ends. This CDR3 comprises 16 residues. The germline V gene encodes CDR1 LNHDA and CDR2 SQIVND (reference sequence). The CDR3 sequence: CASSKQGSAIYNEQFF. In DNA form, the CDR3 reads TGTGCCAGTAGTAAACAGGGCTCGGCCATTTACAATGAGCAGTTCTTC.

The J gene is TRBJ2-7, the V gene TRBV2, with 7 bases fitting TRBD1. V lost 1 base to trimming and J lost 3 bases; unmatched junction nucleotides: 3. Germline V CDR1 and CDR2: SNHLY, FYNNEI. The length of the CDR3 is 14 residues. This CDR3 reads CASSEGRQGYEQYF. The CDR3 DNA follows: TGTGCCAGCAGTGAAGGTCGACAGGGCTACGAGCAGTACTTC. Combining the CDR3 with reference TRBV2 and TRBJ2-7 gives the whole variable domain EPEVTQTPSHQVTQMGQEVILRCVPISNHLYFYWYRQILGQKVEFLVSFYNNEISEKSEIFDDQFSVERPDGSNFTLKIRSTKLEDSAMYFCASSEGRQGYEQYFGPGTRLTVT.

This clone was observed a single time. CDR3 nucleotide sequence: TGTGCCACCAGCCCAAGCGGGTCCTACAATGAGCAGTTCTTC. Translation: CATSPSGSYNEQFF. The rearrangement uses TRBV15 and TRBJ2-1; D might be TRBD2 (6 bases). Trimming took 5 bases from V and 1 from J, leaving 9 bases between them. The CDR3 covers 14 residues. Germline-derived CDR1 and CDR2 are LNHNV and YYDKDF (reference sequence).

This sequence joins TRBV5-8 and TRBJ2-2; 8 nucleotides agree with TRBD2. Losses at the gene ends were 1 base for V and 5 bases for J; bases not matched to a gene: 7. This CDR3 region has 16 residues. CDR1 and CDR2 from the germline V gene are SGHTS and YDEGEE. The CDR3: CASSLTGGAITGELFF. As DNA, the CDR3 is TGTGCCAGCAGCTTGACGGGGGGGGCTATAACCGGGGAGCTGTTTTTT.

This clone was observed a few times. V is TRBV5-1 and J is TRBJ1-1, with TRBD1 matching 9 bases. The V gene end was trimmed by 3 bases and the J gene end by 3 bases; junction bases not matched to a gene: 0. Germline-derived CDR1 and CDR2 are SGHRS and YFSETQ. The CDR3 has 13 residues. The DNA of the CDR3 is TGCGCCAGCAGCTGGGACAGGGACACTGAAGCTTTCTTT. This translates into CASSWDRDTEAFF.

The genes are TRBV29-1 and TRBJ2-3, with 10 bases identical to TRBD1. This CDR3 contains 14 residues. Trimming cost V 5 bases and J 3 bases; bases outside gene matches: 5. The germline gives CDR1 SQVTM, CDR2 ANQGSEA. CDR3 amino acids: CSVRDRGVTDTQYF. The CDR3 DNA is TGCAGCGTTCGGGACAGGGGTGTAACAGATACGCAGTATTTT.

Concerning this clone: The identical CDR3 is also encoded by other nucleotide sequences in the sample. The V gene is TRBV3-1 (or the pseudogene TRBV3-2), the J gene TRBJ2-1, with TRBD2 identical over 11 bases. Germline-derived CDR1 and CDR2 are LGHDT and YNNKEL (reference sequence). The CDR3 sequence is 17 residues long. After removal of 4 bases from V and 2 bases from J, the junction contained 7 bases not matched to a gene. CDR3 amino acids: CASSRQGTSGPYNEQFF. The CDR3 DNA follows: TGTGCCAGCAGCCGCCAGGGGACTAGCGGACCCTACAATGAGCAGTTCTTC.

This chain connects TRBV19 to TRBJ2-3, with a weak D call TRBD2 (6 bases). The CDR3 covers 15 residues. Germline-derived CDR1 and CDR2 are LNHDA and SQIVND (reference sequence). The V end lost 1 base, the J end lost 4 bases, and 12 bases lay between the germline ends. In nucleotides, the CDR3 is TGTGCCAGTAGTATAGCGAGGCTAGCGTCAGATACGCAGTATTTT. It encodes CASSIARLASDTQYF. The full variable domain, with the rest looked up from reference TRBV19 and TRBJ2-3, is DGGITQSPKYLFRKEGQNVTLSCEQNLNHDAMYWYRQDPGQGLRLIYYSQIVNDFQKGDIAEGYSVSREKKESFPLTVTSAQKNPTAFYLCASSIARLASDTQYFGPGTRLTVL.

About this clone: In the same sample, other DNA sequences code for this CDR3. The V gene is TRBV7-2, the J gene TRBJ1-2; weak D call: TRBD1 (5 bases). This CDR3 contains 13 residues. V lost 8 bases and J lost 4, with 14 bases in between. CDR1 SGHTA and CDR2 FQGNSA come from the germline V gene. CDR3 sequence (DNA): TGTGCCAGCGCGTCCGCAGACAGCTATGGCTACACCTTC. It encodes CASASADSYGYTF. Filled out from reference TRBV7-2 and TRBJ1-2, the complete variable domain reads GAGVSQSPSNKVTEKGKDVELRCDPISGHTALYWYRQSLGQGLEFLIYFQGNSAPDKSGLPSDRFSAERTGGSVSTLTIQRTQQEDSAVYLCASASADSYGYTFGSGTRLTVV.

The CDR3 bases are TGTGCCAGCAGCTTCACTAGCGCCCTGGGAGAGACCCAGTACTTC. Its translation: CASSFTSALGETQYF. The V and J genes are TRBV11-2 and TRBJ2-5; 7 nucleotides match TRBD2. From germline, CDR1 is SGHAT and CDR2 FQNNGV. The CDR3 loop spans 15 amino acids. V shed 3 bases, J shed 4 bases, and the junction held 8 bases outside the gene matches.

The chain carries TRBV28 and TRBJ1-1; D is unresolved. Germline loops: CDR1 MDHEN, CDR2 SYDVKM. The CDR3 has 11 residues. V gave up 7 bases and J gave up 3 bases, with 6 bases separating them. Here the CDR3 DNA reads TGTGCCAGCACAATACACACTGAAGCTTTCTTT. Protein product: CASTIHTEAFF.

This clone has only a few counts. CDR3 in amino acids: CASSLRKGTSGRTIYNEQFF. The DNA for the CDR3 is TGTGCCAGCAGCTTAAGGAAGGGGACTAGCGGGAGGACTATCTACAATGAGCAGTTCTTC. V is TRBV13 and J is TRBJ2-1; TRBD2 matches 15 bases. There are 20 residues in the CDR3. The germline CDR1 and CDR2 sequences are PRHDT and FYEKMQ (reference sequence). With 2 bases clipped from V and 3 bases from J, the junction kept 11 bases outside the gene matches. The full variable domain, rest sourced from reference TRBV13 and TRBJ2-1, is AAGVIQSPRHLIKEKRETATLKCYPIPRHDTVYWYQQGPGQDPQFLISFYEKMQSDKGSIPDRFSAQQFSDYHSELNMSSLELGDSALYFCASSLRKGTSGRTIYNEQFFGPGTRLTVL.

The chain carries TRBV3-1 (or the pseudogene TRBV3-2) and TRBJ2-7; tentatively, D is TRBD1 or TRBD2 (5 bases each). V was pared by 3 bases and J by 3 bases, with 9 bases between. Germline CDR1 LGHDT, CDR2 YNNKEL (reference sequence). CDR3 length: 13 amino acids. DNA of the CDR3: TGTGCCAGCAGCCATACAGGAGGCTACGAGCAGTACTTC. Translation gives CASSHTGGYEQYF.

The CDR3 here is CASSLVRMRNTEAFF. As DNA, the CDR3 is TGTGCCAGCAGCTTGGTTAGGATGCGGAACACTGAAGCTTTCTTT. This chain links TRBV5-5 with TRBJ1-1; unclear D gene. Germline V lookup: CDR1 SGHKS, CDR2 YYEKEE (reference sequence). Trimming pared 0 bases from V and 1 base from J, leaving 10 bases between. CDR3 length: 15 residues.

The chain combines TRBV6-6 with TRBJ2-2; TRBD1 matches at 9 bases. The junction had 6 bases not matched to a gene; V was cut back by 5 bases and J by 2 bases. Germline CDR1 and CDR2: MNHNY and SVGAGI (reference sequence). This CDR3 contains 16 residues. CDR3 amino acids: CASSRKGQGNTGELFF. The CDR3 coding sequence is TGTGCCAGCAGTCGAAAGGGACAGGGAAACACCGGGGAGCTGTTTTTT.

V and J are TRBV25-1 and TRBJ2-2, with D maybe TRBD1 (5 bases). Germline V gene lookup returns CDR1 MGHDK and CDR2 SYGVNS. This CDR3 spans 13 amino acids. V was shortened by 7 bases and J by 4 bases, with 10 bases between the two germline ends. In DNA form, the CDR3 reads TGTGCCAGCAATTTACAGGCCACCGGGGAGCTGTTTTTT. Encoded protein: CASNLQATGELFF.

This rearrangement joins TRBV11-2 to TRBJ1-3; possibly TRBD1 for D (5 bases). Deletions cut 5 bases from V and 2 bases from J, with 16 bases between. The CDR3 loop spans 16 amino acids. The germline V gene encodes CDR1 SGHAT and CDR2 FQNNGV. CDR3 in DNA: TGTGCCAGCAGCCGACAAATAGGGGTGGCTGGAAACACCATATATTTT. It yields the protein CASSRQIGVAGNTIYF.

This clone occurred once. CDR3 nucleotides: TGTGCCAGCTCACCACTGCCCCAAACAGGGACCTCCGGAAACACCATATATTTT. It specifies CASSPLPQTGTSGNTIYF. The chain is built from TRBV18 and TRBJ1-3, with D perhaps TRBD1 (6 bases). CDR1 and CDR2 from the germline V gene are KGHSH and LQKENI. The CDR3 has 18 residues. V was trimmed by 1 base and J by 4 bases, leaving 20 bases between them. Variable domain in full (rest from reference TRBV18 and TRBJ1-3): NAGVMQNPRHLVRRRGQEARLRCSPMKGHSHVYWYRQLPEEGLKFMVYLQKENIIDESGMPKERFSAEFPKEGPSILRIQQVVRGDSAAYFCASSPLPQTGTSGNTIYFGEGSWLTVV.

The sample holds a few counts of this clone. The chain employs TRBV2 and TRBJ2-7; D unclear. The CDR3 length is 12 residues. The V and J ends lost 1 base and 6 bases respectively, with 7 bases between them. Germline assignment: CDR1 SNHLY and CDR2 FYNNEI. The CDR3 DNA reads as TGTGCCAGCAGTGAAGACCGTCCCGAGCAGTACTTC. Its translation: CASSEDRPEQYF.

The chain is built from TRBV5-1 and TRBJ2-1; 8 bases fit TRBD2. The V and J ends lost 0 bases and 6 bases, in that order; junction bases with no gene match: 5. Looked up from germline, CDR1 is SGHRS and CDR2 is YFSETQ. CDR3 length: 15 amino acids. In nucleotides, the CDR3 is TGCGCCAGCAGCTTGGACGGGGGGGCCGCCAATGAGCAGTTCTTC. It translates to CASSLDGGAANEQFF.

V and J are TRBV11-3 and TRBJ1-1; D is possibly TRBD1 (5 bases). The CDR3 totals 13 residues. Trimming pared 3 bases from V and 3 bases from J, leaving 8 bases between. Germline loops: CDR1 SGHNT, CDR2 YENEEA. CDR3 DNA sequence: TGTGCCAGCAGCTTGGGGGGGGACACTGAAGCTTTCTTT. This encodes CASSLGGDTEAFF.

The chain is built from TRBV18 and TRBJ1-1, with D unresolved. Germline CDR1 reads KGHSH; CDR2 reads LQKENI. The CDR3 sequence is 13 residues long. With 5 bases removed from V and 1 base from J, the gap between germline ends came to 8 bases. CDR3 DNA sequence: TGTGCCAGCTCAGGCCAAGAGAACACTGAAGCTTTCTTT. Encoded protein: CASSGQENTEAFF.

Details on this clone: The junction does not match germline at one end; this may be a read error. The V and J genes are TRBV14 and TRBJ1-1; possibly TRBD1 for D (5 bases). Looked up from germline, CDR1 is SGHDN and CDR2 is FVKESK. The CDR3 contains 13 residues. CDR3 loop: CASSLRDGGFLVF. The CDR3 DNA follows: TGTGCCAGCAGCCTCCGGGACGGAGGATTCCTGGTCTTT.

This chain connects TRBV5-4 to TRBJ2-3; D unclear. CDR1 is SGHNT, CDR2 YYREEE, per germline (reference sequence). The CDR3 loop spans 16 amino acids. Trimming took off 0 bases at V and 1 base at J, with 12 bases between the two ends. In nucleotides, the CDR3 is TGTGCCAGCAGCTTGGCCGTCGGGCGTCGCACAGATACGCAGTATTTT. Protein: CASSLAVGRRTDTQYF.

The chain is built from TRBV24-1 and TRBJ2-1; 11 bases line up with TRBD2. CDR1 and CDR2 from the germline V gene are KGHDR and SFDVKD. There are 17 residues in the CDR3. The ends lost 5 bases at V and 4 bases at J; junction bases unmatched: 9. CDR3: CATSVAGGPGRYNEQFF. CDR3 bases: TGTGCCACCAGTGTAGCGGGAGGGCCCGGACGATACAATGAGCAGTTCTTC.